The next 26 T cell receptor beta chains were all read from a single sample in a study of T cell repertoires in cytomegalovirus infection. TCRdb reprocessed the reads with MiXCR, giving one entry per CDR3 protein. The sample has hundreds of thousands of distinct CDR3 sequences; 20% to 30% are singletons. The specimen was CD8+ T cells from PBMCs. The source is a human donor in good health (CMV status not recorded). Some clones in this sample may be carry-over from other donors' samples.

The chain joins TRBV6-5 to TRBJ2-5; TRBD2 aligns across 8 bases. Germline V CDR1 and CDR2: MNHEY, SVGAGI. The CDR3 runs to 15 residues. After removal of 2 bases from V and 1 base from J, the junction contained 3 bases not matched to a gene. The CDR3: CASSYGAGVQETQYF. The CDR3 DNA sequence: TGTGCCAGCAGTTACGGAGCGGGGGTCCAAGAGACCCAGTACTTC.

Notes on this clonotype: Without the conserved terminal phenylalanine or tryptophan, this CDR3 likely stems from a read error. The chain employs TRBV14 and TRBJ2-7, with a weak D call TRBD2 (5 bases). Trimming shortened V by 4 bases and J by 4 bases, and 11 bases separated the two germline ends. Looked up from germline, CDR1 is SGHDN and CDR2 is FVKESK. The CDR3 is 13 amino acids. In DNA form, the CDR3 reads TGTGCCAGCAGCCTCATGGGAGCTTACGAGCAGTACTCC. Translating gives CASSLMGAYEQYS.

This clonotype was counted at least ten times. The rearrangement links TRBV28 to TRBJ1-1, with D possibly TRBD1 on 5 matching bases. Between the trimmed V and J ends, which lost 5 bases and 1 base, there was a span of 20 bases. Per the germline V gene, CDR1 is MDHEN and CDR2 is SYDVKM. This CDR3 is built from 17 residues. The CDR3 nucleotides are TGTGCCAGCAGTCCCGGAAAGGGGAACCCTCGGAACACTGAAGCTTTCTTT. Translating it yields CASSPGKGNPRNTEAFF.

A word on this clonotype: Given a much more abundant clone one base away, this may be a read error. The chain has TRBV7-6 and TRBJ2-3, with a weak D call TRBD1 (6 bases). Per the germline V gene, CDR1 is SGHVS and CDR2 is FNYEAQ. The CDR3 loop spans 16 amino acids. CDR3 bases: TGTGTCAGCAGCTTAGAACGGACAGATGGCACAGATACGCAGTATTTT. Amino acids: CVSSLERTDGTDTQYF. Filled out from reference TRBV7-6 and TRBJ2-3, the complete variable domain reads GAGVSQSPRYKVTKRGQDVALRCDPISGHVSLYWYRQALGQGPEFLTYFNYEAQQDKSGLPNDRFSAERPEGSISTLTIQRTEQRDSAMYRCVSSLERTDGTDTQYFGPGTRLTVL.

This chain uses TRBV20-1 with TRBJ2-3, with D possibly being TRBD1 or TRBD2 (8 bases each). There are 17 residues in the CDR3. CDR1 and CDR2 (germline): DFQATT, SNEGSKA (reference sequence). Trimming cost V 2 bases and J 5 bases, with 23 bases left between them. Here the CDR3 reads CSARSSGGRGRGDTQYF. CDR3 coding DNA: TGCAGTGCTAGATCCAGCGGGGGCAGGGGGCGCGGAGATACGCAGTATTTT.

The V call is TRBV29-1, the J call TRBJ2-7; D is perhaps TRBD2 (6 bases). V was clipped by 6 bases and J by 4 bases, with 10 bases between them. The CDR3 sequence is 11 residues long. The germline V gene encodes CDR1 SQVTM and CDR2 ANQGSEA. This CDR3 is CSVGGLYEQYF. CDR3 in DNA: TGCAGCGTGGGGGGTTTGTACGAGCAGTACTTC.

This clonotype has only a few counts. V is TRBV7-9 and J is TRBJ2-7; 7 nucleotides match TRBD2. Germline loops: CDR1 SEHNR, CDR2 FQNEAQ (reference sequence). V dropped 8 bases and J dropped 1; count of bases not matched to a gene: 8. This CDR3 spans 14 amino acids. Here the CDR3 reads CASCGGEGSYEQYF. DNA of the CDR3: TGTGCCAGCTGTGGAGGGGAGGGATCCTACGAGCAGTACTTC.

The V gene is TRBV4-1, the J gene TRBJ1-3; unclear D gene. The CDR3 covers 15 residues. V was shortened by 4 bases and J by 0 bases, with 10 bases between the two germline ends. Germline-derived CDR1 and CDR2 are MGHRA and YSYEKL. Written as DNA, the CDR3 is TGCGCCAGCAGCCGCCAGGAGTCCTCTGGAAACACCATATATTTT. This encodes CASSRQESSGNTIYF.

The chain couples TRBV7-4 to TRBJ1-1; D unresolved. V lost 2 bases and J lost 3, with 16 bases in between. Germline lookup yields CDR1 SGHVT and CDR2 SQSDAQ. This CDR3 has 16 residues. CDR3 in amino acids: CASSLPTFQGHTEAFF. CDR3 coding DNA: TGTGCCAGCAGCTTACCCACTTTTCAAGGGCACACTGAAGCTTTCTTT. Variable domain in full (rest from reference TRBV7-4 and TRBJ1-1): GAGVSQSPRYKVAKRGRDVALRCDSISGHVTLYWYRQTLGQGSEVLTYSQSDAQRDKSGRPSGRFSAERPERSVSTLKIQRTEQGDSAVYLCASSLPTFQGHTEAFFGQGTRLTVV.

This clonotype showed up just a few times. The chain carries TRBV7-9 and TRBJ1-1; tentative D call: TRBD1 (5 bases). Trimming removed 3 bases at V and 7 bases at J, with 15 bases between. The CDR3 sequence is 14 residues long. Germline V gene lookup returns CDR1 SEHNR and CDR2 FQNEAQ (reference sequence). CDR3 in amino acids: CASSFPGPHIEAFF. The CDR3 coding sequence is TGTGCCAGCAGCTTTCCGGGACCCCATATTGAAGCTTTCTTT.

The V and J genes are TRBV4-2 and TRBJ2-3; 14 bases align to TRBD2. J gave up 8 bases and V 0 bases, and 4 bases lay outside the gene matches. Germline CDR1 and CDR2: LGHNA and YNFKEQ. The CDR3 runs 16 residues. This CDR3 reads CASSQDQGTSGGTQYF. CDR3 bases: TGTGCCAGCAGCCAAGATCAGGGGACTAGCGGGGGTACGCAGTATTTT.

The chain recombines TRBV28 with TRBJ2-7, with TRBD1 matching over 11 bases. V shed 5 bases, J shed 4 bases, and the junction held 7 bases outside the gene matches. Germline loops: CDR1 MDHEN, CDR2 SYDVKM. This CDR3 is built from 15 residues. CDR3 sequence: CASSKGTGGGYEQYV. In DNA form, the CDR3 reads TGTGCCAGCAGTAAAGGGACAGGGGGTGGATACGAGCAGTACGTC.

This clonotype was seen only a few times. The CDR3 loop is CASSFRPNEQFF. In DNA, the CDR3 is TGTGCCAGCAGTTTTCGACCAAATGAGCAGTTCTTC. J is TRBJ2-1 and V is TRBV6-2 or TRBV6-3; no definite D call. CDR1 is MNHEY, CDR2 SVGEGT, per germline. V gave up 4 bases and J gave up 7 bases, with 8 bases separating them. The CDR3 length is 12 residues.

CDR3 DNA: TGTGCCAGCAGTTTCCGCACCTCCCTCACAGGGCCCGACACCGGGGAGCTGTTTTTT. Its protein product is CASSFRTSLTGPDTGELFF. The chain is built from TRBV12-3 or TRBV12-4 and TRBJ2-2; a weak D match, TRBD1 (6 bases). The V and J ends lost 3 bases and 3 bases respectively, with 23 bases between them. This CDR3 is 19 amino acids long.

This clonotype was counted ten times or more. The chain links TRBV7-6 to TRBJ1-2; D may be TRBD1 (6 bases). V lost 5 bases to trimming and J lost 3 bases, with 16 bases between them. Germline V gene data show CDR1 as SGHVS and CDR2 as FNYEAQ. The CDR3 has 15 amino acids. CDR3 loop: CASSPRGGRDYGYTF. In DNA form, the CDR3 reads TGTGCCAGCAGCCCCCGAGGGGGGCGCGACTATGGCTACACCTTC.

Concerning this clonotype itself: The junction shows a germline mismatch at one end, possibly a read error. The gene calls are TRBV6-6 and TRBJ2-3, with 11 bases fitting TRBD1. Germline lookup yields CDR1 MNHNY and CDR2 SVGAGI (reference sequence). This CDR3 is 15 amino acids long. Written as DNA, the CDR3 is TGTGCCAGCACTTACGTAGGACAGGGGGCCAATACGCAGTATTTT. This gives the protein CASTYVGQGANTQYF.

This clonotype has a count of ten or more. This chain uses TRBV12-3 or TRBV12-4 with TRBJ1-5, with unresolved D. CDR3 length: 19 amino acids. V was trimmed by 3 bases and J by 2 bases, leaving 23 bases between them. DNA of the CDR3: TGTGCCAGCAGTTTTTTATTGAGTTTGGGGAATGGAGGCAATCAGCCCCAGCATTTT. Amino acid sequence: CASSFLLSLGNGGNQPQHF.

In this sample, this clonotype turned up a few times. The chain is built from TRBV20-1 and TRBJ2-5; no clear D gene. Germline CDR1 and CDR2: DFQATT and SNEGSKA (reference sequence). V was clipped by 3 bases and J by 1 base, with 12 bases between them. This CDR3 comprises 14 residues. The CDR3: CSASRTPGQETQYF. The CDR3 coding sequence is TGCAGTGCTAGCAGGACGCCTGGCCAAGAGACCCAGTACTTC.

This clonotype was counted at least ten times. The genes are TRBV7-6 and TRBJ2-1; D unclear. The CDR3 covers 15 residues. Germline V gene data show CDR1 as SGHVS and CDR2 as FNYEAQ. V was shortened by 1 base and J by 1 base, with 8 bases between the two germline ends. CDR3 DNA sequence: TGTGCCAGCAGCTTAGTTCGAGAATCCTACAATGAGCAGTTCTTC. Translated, it gives CASSLVRESYNEQFF.

The chain joins TRBV23-1 to TRBJ1-5; D is undetermined. TRBV23-1 is sorted into the ORF group, with uncertain function. V was clipped by 2 bases and J by 5 bases, with 22 bases between them. This CDR3 is 18 amino acids long. The CDR3 DNA reads as TGCGCCAGCAGTCAAACCATCGTAGGGTCGGTTGATTATCAGCCCCAGCATTTT. It encodes CASSQTIVGSVDYQPQHF.

In its sample, this clonotype was seen many times. The rearrangement joins TRBV7-6 to TRBJ2-1, with TRBD1 identical over 10 bases. The CDR3 runs to 16 residues. Losses at the gene ends were 4 bases for V and 3 bases for J; bases not matched to a gene: 6. In germline, CDR1 is SGHVS, CDR2 FNYEAQ. CDR3 in amino acids: CASSSTGQGFYNEQFF. DNA of the CDR3: TGTGCCAGCAGCTCAACGGGACAGGGGTTCTACAATGAGCAGTTCTTC.

This clonotype was detected many times. V is TRBV19 and J is TRBJ1-1; D not certain. V gave up 2 bases and J gave up 1 base, with 5 bases separating them. Germline lookup yields CDR1 LNHDA and CDR2 SQIVND (reference sequence). This CDR3 is 13 amino acids long. The CDR3 loop reads CASSIFRNTEAFF. The CDR3 nucleotides read TGTGCCAGTAGTATATTCCGGAACACTGAAGCTTTCTTT.

The chain has TRBV20-1 and TRBJ2-1; 11 bases are shared with TRBD2. V trimming: 5 bases; J trimming: 9 bases; junction bases outside the gene matches: 9. Germline V lookup: CDR1 DFQATT, CDR2 SNEGSKA (reference sequence). CDR3 size: 14 residues. The CDR3 DNA reads as TGCAGTGCTGGCCATAGCGGGGGGGCTATTGAGCAGTTCTTC. This codes for CSAGHSGGAIEQFF.

The DNA for the CDR3 is TGTGCCAGCAGCTTAGGGAAGCCTCGGGCCGGGGAGCTGTTTTTT. Its translation: CASSLGKPRAGELFF. The gene calls are TRBV7-6 and TRBJ2-2, with unresolved D. V was pared by 1 base and J by 6 bases, with 12 bases between. Germline loops: CDR1 SGHVS, CDR2 FNYEAQ. The length of the CDR3 is 15 residues.

This clonotype was observed at least ten times. This rearrangement joins TRBV10-3 to TRBJ2-7; 7 bases map to TRBD2. Germline values: CDR1 ENHRY, CDR2 SYGVKD. The CDR3 runs to 14 residues. Trimming at V came to 7 bases and at J to 0 bases, leaving 6 bases not matched to a gene. The DNA of the CDR3 is TGTGCCATCACCCCGCTAGCGGACTCCTACGAGCAGTACTTC. It codes for CAITPLADSYEQYF.

The chain is built from TRBV5-1 and TRBJ2-7; TRBD1 agrees at 7 bases. CDR1 is SGHRS, CDR2 YFSETQ, per germline. This CDR3 has 14 residues. Trimming took 6 bases from V and 4 from J; bases not matched to a gene: 10. The chain's CDR3 is CASNIGGNTYEQYV. CDR3 sequence (DNA): TGCGCCAGCAACATAGGGGGCAATACGTACGAGCAGTACGTC.